This TCR beta chain was obtained from a study of shared clonotypes between healthy human individuals. Study-level points and caveats: The study drew on few donors, limiting represented genetic and exposure-history diversity. In contrast to clonotypes shared by all four donors, non-shared clonotypes had lower generation probabilities. For naive CD4 cells, 4% to 5% of clonotypes were shared across a few donors.

Remarks on this clone: Its cognate antigen is unknown.

Terminally differentiated effector memory CD45RA+ cells were left out of the naive CD8 fraction, which was CD45RO-negative and positively selected for CCR7. The study drew all its donors from Caucasian adults living in Nashville, Tennessee. The repertoire was sequenced with immunoSEQ multiplex PCR; TCRdb's copy has only in-frame clones and lacks some. The table records 550,000 to 600,000 clones, 95% to 98% of them present only once. Germline CDR1 reads SEHNR; CDR2 reads FQNEAQ (reference sequence). The CDR3 totals 14 residues. The junction had 11 bases not matched to a gene; V was cut back by 3 bases and J by 9 bases.

What was sequenced was naive CD8+ T cells sorted from blood. The receptor was isolated from a young man in good health. The chain joins TRBV7-9 to TRBJ2-7, with 7 bases lining up with TRBD1. The CDR3, as DNA: TGTGCCAGCAGCTTGGGGACAGCGCATCCTGGGCAGTACTTC. It codes for CASSLGTAHPGQYF.